These T cell receptor beta chains were read from a single sample in a study of T cell responses to AZD1222 COVID-19 vaccine. The repertoire was sequenced with immunoSEQ multiplex PCR; TCRdb's copy has only in-frame clones and lacks some. This sample carries 140,000 to 150,000 clones, approximately 91% of them seen once, and the ten largest clones take just under 2%. This specimen was peripheral blood, taken 28 days after the second AZD1222 dose. These receptors originate from an adult who received the AZD1222 COVID-19 vaccine. CDR3s include the opening cysteine and the closing phenylalanine or tryptophan. D genes are given only for firm matches.

d_call	v_call	j_call	cdr3_aa	cdr3_nt
.	TRBV6-1	TRBJ2-1	CASSEGGARFF	TGTGCCAGCAGTGAAGGTGGAGCACGGTTCTTC
TRBD2	TRBV2	TRBJ2-5	CASLGGSQETQYF	TGTGCCAGCCTCGGCGGGAGTCAAGAGACCCAGTACTTC
TRBD1	TRBV11-1	TRBJ2-1	CASSQGQAYNEQFF	TGTGCCAGCAGCCAGGGACAGGCTTACAATGAGCAGTTCTTC
.	TRBV9	TRBJ2-1	CASSADAVVGEQFF	TGTGCCAGCAGCGCGGACGCAGTAGTGGGTGAGCAGTTCTTC
.	TRBV6-5	TRBJ1-1	CASSTFREVNTEAFF	TGTGCCAGCAGTACTTTCAGGGAGGTGAACACTGAAGCTTTCTTT
TRBD1	TRBV9	TRBJ1-3	CASGQGAGNTIYF	TGTGCCAGCGGACAGGGAGCTGGAAACACCATATATTTT
.	TRBV7-2	TRBJ2-7	CASSPRGWGEQYF	TGTGCCAGCAGCCCGAGGGGGTGGGGCGAGCAGTACTTC
.	TRBV6-5	TRBJ1-5	CASSYDGTAQWHF	TGTGCCAGCAGTTACGACGGGACGGCCCAGTGGCATTTT
TRBD1	TRBV28	TRBJ2-3	CASRSRQGASTDTQYF	TGTGCCAGCAGGTCCCGACAGGGGGCTAGCACAGATACGCAGTATTTT
TRBD1	TRBV5-1	TRBJ1-1	CASSLVQGGNTEAFF	TGCGCCAGCAGCTTGGTTCAGGGGGGGAACACTGAAGCTTTCTTT
.	TRBV10-1	TRBJ2-5	CASSETGAMETQYF	TGCGCCAGCAGTGAGACAGGTGCTATGGAGACCCAGTACTTC
.	TRBV30	TRBJ2-3	CAWNWGGTDTQYF	TGTGCCTGGAATTGGGGCGGCACAGATACGCAGTATTTT
TRBD1	TRBV3-1/TRBV3-2	TRBJ1-6	CASSQDPRTGTNSPLHF	TGTGCCAGCAGCCAAGATCCCCGGACAGGGACCAATTCACCCCTCCACTTT
TRBD1	TRBV9	TRBJ2-7	CASSGNTLTGDTYEQYF	TGTGCCAGCAGCGGAAACACACTAACAGGGGACACCTACGAGCAGTACTTC
TRBD1	TRBV7-8	TRBJ2-7	CASSLDTGGTYEQYF	TGTGCCAGCAGCCTAGACACAGGGGGCACGTACGAGCAGTACTTC
TRBD2	TRBV7-9	TRBJ2-1	CASSLALAGAYNEQFF	TGTGCCAGCAGCTTAGCGCTAGCGGGGGCATACAATGAGCAGTTCTTC
TRBD1	TRBV2	TRBJ1-2	CAARGAVGYTF	TGTGCCGCCAGGGGGGCAGTTGGCTACACCTTC